The 2 T cell receptor beta chains below were found in one sample sequenced in a study of blood T cell repertoires in COVID-19. Sequenced by immunoSEQ multiplex PCR; TCRdb stores in-frame clones only, minus some. The sample contains roughly 410,000 clones, 89% of which appear only once. The sequencing sample was made of peripheral blood. These receptors came from a woman in her thirties or forties with COVID-19, enrolled during active disease.

The gene calls are TRBV28 and TRBJ1-2; D is possibly TRBD1 (6 bases). Germline CDR1 reads MDHEN; CDR2 reads SYDVKM. The CDR3 is 13 amino acids. V gave up 4 bases and J gave up 4 bases, with 10 bases separating them. CDR3 region: CASSSPDSYGYTF. The CDR3 nucleotides are TGTGCCAGCAGTTCCCCGGACAGCTATGGCTACACCTTC.

The chain couples TRBV28 to TRBJ1-2; the D gene is possibly TRBD1 (5 bases). Germline-derived CDR1 and CDR2 are MDHEN and SYDVKM. V lost 0 bases, J lost 6 bases, and 14 bases lay in between. The CDR3 has 15 residues. The CDR3 DNA is TGTGCCAGCAGTTTATGGGACACCGGAGTACATGGCTACACCTTC. It specifies CASSLWDTGVHGYTF.